What follows are 23 T cell receptor beta chains derived from one specimen sequenced in a study of identical twins. From the 5' RACE reads, TCRdb called clonotypes with MiXCR, one entry per CDR3 protein. This sample has approximately 600,000 distinct CDR3 sequences, with 7.5% to 10% found just once. The data were also submitted as part of a second study, on yellow fever vaccine responses in identical twins.

The material sequenced was PBMCs. Receptors were obtained from a woman aged 18-29 years in good health.

This clonotype was seen only a few times. The V call is TRBV11-2, the J call TRBJ2-2; 8 positions match TRBD1. CDR3 length: 14 amino acids. Unmatched junction bases numbered 8, after V lost 7 bases and J lost 7 bases. Germline CDR1 reads SGHAT; CDR2 reads FQNNGV. The chain's CDR3 is CASTGTGGSGELFF. Here the CDR3 DNA reads TGTGCCAGCACGGGGACAGGAGGTAGCGGGGAGCTGTTTTTT.

This clonotype appeared many times. V usage is TRBV4-3 and J usage is TRBJ1-3; D is possibly TRBD1 (5 bases). The V gene's germline CDR1 is LGHNA and CDR2 YSLEER. V lost 2 bases to trimming and J lost 4 bases, with 12 bases between them. The length of the CDR3 is 15 residues. The CDR3 loop reads CASSQSRARGNTIYF. In DNA form, the CDR3 reads TGCGCCAGCAGCCAATCCAGGGCGCGGGGAAACACCATATATTTT.

V is TRBV3-1 and J is TRBJ1-2, with 7 bases fitting TRBD1. V was pared by 4 bases and J by 11 bases, with 7 bases of the junction left unmatched. Looked up from germline, CDR1 is LGHDT and CDR2 is YNNKEL (reference sequence). The CDR3 is 12 amino acids. DNA of the CDR3: TGTGCCAGCAGCCTCAGGGGGTTGGAGTACACCTTC. Its protein product is CASSLRGLEYTF.

Ten or more counts support this clonotype. This chain uses TRBV6-1 with TRBJ2-3; a possible D gene is TRBD1 (5 bases). Trimming left V 2 bases short and J 1 base short, with 10 bases between. The CDR3 is made up of 15 amino acids. Germline V lookup: CDR1 MNHNS, CDR2 SASEGT. CDR3 sequence reads: CASSELGHGTDTQYF. CDR3 coding DNA: TGTGCCAGCAGTGAATTGGGGCACGGCACAGATACGCAGTATTTT.

This clonotype has at least ten counts. This chain uses TRBV28 with TRBJ2-5; D not certain. The CDR3 spans 15 residues. Germline CDR1 is MDHEN and CDR2 is SYDVKM. V lost 4 bases to trimming and J lost 2 bases, with 14 bases between them. The CDR3 reads CASSSKGLRQETQYF. For the CDR3, the DNA is TGTGCCAGCAGTTCAAAAGGCCTCAGACAAGAGACCCAGTACTTC.

This clonotype was recorded many times. The V and J genes are TRBV20-1 and TRBJ2-2; D may be TRBD2 (5 bases). Germline CDR1 is DFQATT and CDR2 is SNEGSKA (reference sequence). The CDR3 extends over 13 amino acids. V was clipped by 6 bases and J by 0 bases, with 8 bases between them. The CDR3 nucleotides are TGCAGTGCGCCGGGGTCGAACACCGGGGAGCTGTTTTTT. It translates to CSAPGSNTGELFF.

The V call is TRBV4-2, the J call TRBJ2-3; 13 bases match TRBD2. The CDR3 extends over 19 amino acids. V was clipped by 0 bases and J by 2 bases; unmatched bases: 8. Germline loops: CDR1 LGHNA, CDR2 YNFKEQ. The CDR3 sequence is CASSQDDGGLAGNTDTQYF. Written as DNA, the CDR3 is TGTGCCAGCAGCCAAGATGACGGGGGACTAGCGGGGAACACAGATACGCAGTATTTT.

This chain connects TRBV7-8 to TRBJ2-3; TRBD2 is a possible D gene (6 bases). Germline V gene sequence: CDR1 SGHVS, CDR2 FQNEAQ. The CDR3 spans 15 residues. V was cut by 1 base and J by 5 bases, with 13 bases left in between. CDR3 DNA sequence: TGTGCCAGCAGCTTAGTCGGAGGGGCTCAAGATACGCAGTATTTT. Translating it yields CASSLVGGAQDTQYF.

This clonotype appeared a few times. The genes are TRBV6-5 and TRBJ1-5; D ambiguous. The CDR3 loop spans 14 amino acids. Germline V gene lookup returns CDR1 MNHEY and CDR2 SVGAGI. V lost 2 bases to trimming and J lost 9 bases, with 14 bases between them. The CDR3 is CASSYRAGYWPQHF. DNA of the CDR3: TGTGCCAGCAGTTACCGGGCGGGGTATTGGCCCCAGCATTTT.

This chain links TRBV6-1 with TRBJ2-5, with 10 bases aligning to TRBD2. Germline assignment: CDR1 MNHNS and CDR2 SASEGT. This CDR3 is built from 15 residues. After removal of 9 bases from V and 2 bases from J, the junction contained 9 bases not matched to a gene. The CDR3 is CASTIAGGLQETQYF. DNA for the CDR3: TGTGCCAGTACAATAGCGGGAGGCCTACAAGAGACCCAGTACTTC.

At least ten counts were recorded for this clonotype. Compared with germline, one end of the junction differs, possibly owing to a read error. V is TRBV6-4 and J is TRBJ2-3; 10 bases match TRBD2. The CDR3 is 15 residues long. Germline V gene sequence: CDR1 MRHNA, CDR2 SNTAGT. CDR3: CASSERAGGPETQYF. CDR3 nucleotides: TGTGCCAGCAGTGAGCGAGCGGGGGGGCCAGAAACGCAGTATTTT.

This clonotype was seen a few times. V gene TRBV20-1 combines with J gene TRBJ2-1, with D possibly being TRBD2 (6 bases). This CDR3 region has 16 residues. V was shortened by 3 bases and J by 0 bases, with 15 bases between the two germline ends. Germline V gene sequence: CDR1 DFQATT, CDR2 SNEGSKA (reference sequence). The CDR3 DNA sequence: TGCAGTGCTAGTGTCTCGAGGCGGGGCTCCTACAATGAGCAGTTCTTC. Translating it yields CSASVSRRGSYNEQFF.

As for this clonotype: A read error may be the cause here, since a much bigger clone is one base away. Since the CDR3 does not end with the conserved phenylalanine or tryptophan, this likely comes from a read error. The chain joins TRBV12-3 or TRBV12-4 to TRBJ2-7; 7 bases match TRBD2. Trimming cost V 6 bases and J 3 bases; bases outside gene matches: 5. This CDR3 contains 13 residues. DNA for the CDR3: TGTGCCAGCAGGCGGTCGGGGGGCTACGAGCAGTACTTA. Translating gives CASRRSGGYEQYL.

This clonotype was detected ten times or more. The chain recombines TRBV7-2 with TRBJ2-7, with 8 bases fitting TRBD1. Looked up from germline, CDR1 is SGHTA and CDR2 is FQGNSA. V lost 5 bases, J lost 3 bases, and 9 bases stayed unmatched. The CDR3 is 15 residues long. The CDR3 reads CASSENRGYRYEQYF. CDR3 sequence (DNA): TGTGCCAGCAGCGAGAACAGGGGGTACCGCTACGAGCAGTACTTC. The variable domain in full, with the rest retrieved from reference TRBV7-2 and TRBJ2-7, is GAGVSQSPSNKVTEKGKDVELRCDPISGHTALYWYRQSLGQGLEFLIYFQGNSAPDKSGLPSDRFSAERTGGSVSTLTIQRTQQEDSAVYLCASSENRGYRYEQYFGPGTRLTVT.

This clonotype was observed many times. This chain uses TRBV2 with TRBJ1-1, with 7 bases matching TRBD1. The CDR3 consists of 13 residues. The V and J ends lost 3 bases and 3 bases, in that order; junction bases with no gene match: 1. CDR1 SNHLY and CDR2 FYNNEI come from the germline V gene. As DNA, the CDR3 is TGTGCCAGCAGTGACAGGGGGTACACTGAAGCTTTCTTT. Encoded protein: CASSDRGYTEAFF.

There are many counts of this clonotype. The chain carries TRBV12-3 or TRBV12-4 and TRBJ1-1; 7 nucleotides line up with TRBD1. Trimming took 4 bases from V and 6 from J; bases not matched to a gene: 14. The CDR3 totals 16 residues. The CDR3 protein is CASSSYVGNRGAEAFF. CDR3 DNA sequence: TGTGCCAGCAGTTCCTACGTTGGCAACAGGGGAGCTGAAGCTTTCTTT.

The sample holds many counts of this clonotype. The chain combines TRBV6-1 with TRBJ2-7; possibly TRBD1 or TRBD2 for D (6 bases each). The CDR3 consists of 15 residues. Germline CDR1 and CDR2: MNHNS and SASEGT. Trimming removed 7 bases from V and 4 bases from J, with 20 bases in between. The CDR3 sequence is CASIPLGGGRYEQYF. The CDR3 DNA is TGTGCCAGCATTCCCCTAGGAGGGGGACGGTACGAGCAGTACTTC.

The sample holds a few counts of this clonotype. This sequence joins TRBV5-4 and TRBJ2-2, with TRBD2 matching 10 bases. The CDR3 covers 16 residues. V was pared by 6 bases and J by 7 bases, with 12 bases of the junction left unmatched. The V gene's germline CDR1 is SGHNT and CDR2 YYREEE (reference sequence). For the CDR3, the DNA is TGTGCCAGCACCCTAAGGACTAGCGGTAGCATCGGGGAGCTGTTTTTT. It specifies CASTLRTSGSIGELFF.

A remark on this clonotype: With a much larger clone just one base away, this may be a read error. Given the absence of the conserved phenylalanine or tryptophan at the CDR3 end, a read error is likely. V is TRBV7-9 and J is TRBJ2-1; TRBD2 agrees at 14 bases. Germline values: CDR1 SEHNR, CDR2 FQNEAQ (reference sequence). Unmatched junction bases numbered 4, after V lost 1 base and J lost 8 bases. The CDR3 loop spans 16 amino acids. CDR3 region: CASSLVGLAGVHEQFL. Written as DNA, the CDR3 is TGTGCCAGCAGCTTAGTGGGACTAGCGGGAGTACATGAGCAGTTCCTC.

Only a few counts were recorded for this clonotype. The chain joins TRBV12-3 or TRBV12-4 to TRBJ2-2; D is possibly TRBD2 (5 bases). This CDR3 is built from 15 residues. The germline V and J ends were trimmed by 5 bases and 5 bases, with 15 bases remaining between them. This CDR3 is CASSPAGVGTGELFF. CDR3 DNA: TGTGCCAGCAGTCCCGCCGGGGTAGGGACCGGGGAGCTGTTTTTT.

This clonotype was counted between two and nine times. This chain uses TRBV12-3 or TRBV12-4 with TRBJ2-3; no reliable D call. The V gene lost 3 bases and the J gene lost 0 bases, with 7 bases spanning the gap. This CDR3 region has 14 residues. The CDR3 DNA reads as TGTGCCAGCAGTTTTGTTGCGAGCACAGATACGCAGTATTTT. Its translation is CASSFVASTDTQYF.

The J gene is TRBJ2-7, the V gene TRBV27; D call uncertain. This CDR3 comprises 14 residues. Germline V gene lookup returns CDR1 MNHEY and CDR2 SMNVEV (reference sequence). The ends were cut back, 2 bases at V and 7 bases at J, with 15 bases in the middle. CDR3 DNA: TGTGCCAGCAGTTTAGACGCGTCTTCGGGTGAGCAGTACTTC. Translated, it gives CASSLDASSGEQYF.

Ten or more counts support this clonotype. The V and J genes are TRBV5-1 and TRBJ2-1; 8 nucleotides match TRBD2. The junction had 11 bases not matched to a gene; V was cut back by 4 bases and J by 8 bases. Germline V CDR1 and CDR2: SGHRS, YFSETQ. The CDR3 contains 15 residues. CDR3 residues: CASSPGLAGMHEQFF. CDR3 coding DNA: TGCGCCAGCAGCCCAGGGTTAGCGGGGATGCATGAGCAGTTCTTC.